The 30 T cell receptor beta chains listed next were all sequenced from one sample in a study of blood T cell repertoires in COVID-19. Method: immunoSEQ multiplex PCR; TCRdb's copy keeps in-frame clones and lacks some. The sample carries 150,000 to 200,000 clones, around 85% recorded once. The sequenced material came from peripheral blood. The receptors shown here come from a man aged 60 to 75 who had recovered from COVID-19.

This sequence joins TRBV2 and TRBJ2-7, with 9 bases that match TRBD1. The CDR3 is 15 amino acids. Germline V gene sequence: CDR1 SNHLY, CDR2 FYNNEI. V lost 5 bases, J lost 10 bases, and 15 bases stayed unmatched. CDR3 loop: CASSYFPGQGVPQYF. In nucleotides, the CDR3 is TGTGCCAGCAGTTATTTCCCGGGACAGGGTGTCCCTCAGTACTTC.

The rearrangement uses TRBV7-2 and TRBJ2-3; 11 nucleotides line up with TRBD2. V gave up 5 bases and J gave up 4 bases; unmatched junction bases: 11. This CDR3 contains 17 residues. Germline CDR1 and CDR2: SGHTA and FQGNSA. The CDR3 sequence is CASSLVGLAGGSDTQYF. The CDR3 bases are TGTGCCAGCAGCCTAGTGGGGCTAGCGGGGGGATCAGATACGCAGTATTTT.

The chain recombines TRBV12-3 or TRBV12-4 with TRBJ1-1; D is possibly TRBD1 (5 bases). This CDR3 is built from 13 residues. Deletions cut 5 bases from V and 7 bases from J, with 14 bases between. CDR3 region: CASSLAAGGEAFF. In DNA, the CDR3 is TGTGCCAGCAGTCTCGCCGCGGGGGGTGAAGCTTTCTTT.

The rearrangement joins TRBV11-2 to TRBJ1-5; 7 positions match TRBD1. Germline V lookup: CDR1 SGHAT, CDR2 FQNNGV. J lost 3 bases, V lost 5 bases, and 7 bases had no gene match. The CDR3 consists of 15 residues. The chain's CDR3 is CASSQEGAVNQPQHF. CDR3 nucleotides: TGTGCCAGCAGCCAAGAGGGGGCAGTCAATCAGCCCCAGCATTTT.

V and J are TRBV3-1 (or the pseudogene TRBV3-2) and TRBJ2-5, with D possibly TRBD2 on 5 matching bases. Trimming pared 1 base from V and 5 bases from J, leaving 14 bases between. CDR1 and CDR2 (germline): LGHDT, YNNKEL (reference sequence). The CDR3 is 15 residues long. CDR3 protein: CASSQVRHPGETQYF. DNA of the CDR3: TGTGCCAGCAGCCAAGTCCGGCACCCGGGGGAGACCCAGTACTTC.

This clone was observed a single time. The chain links TRBV9 to TRBJ2-7, with a weak D call TRBD1 (6 bases). Trimming took off 4 bases at V and 1 base at J, with 15 bases between the two ends. There are 15 residues in the CDR3. Germline V lookup: CDR1 SGDLS, CDR2 YYNGEE. CDR3 loop: CASSSSIQGSYEQYF. CDR3 nucleotides: TGTGCCAGCAGCTCCTCTATACAGGGTTCCTACGAGCAGTACTTC. Looking up the rest from reference TRBV9 and TRBJ2-7 gives the full variable domain: DSGVTQTPKHLITATGQRVTLRCSPRSGDLSVYWYQQSLDQGLQFLIQYYNGEERAKGNILERFSAQQFPDLHSELNLSSLELGDSALYFCASSSSIQGSYEQYFGPGTRLTVT.

In this sample, this clone turned up a few times. The chain employs TRBV25-1 and TRBJ1-1; TRBD1 might be the D (5 bases). This CDR3 spans 13 amino acids. CDR1 MGHDK and CDR2 SYGVNS come from the germline V gene. V lost 4 bases to trimming and J lost 3 bases, with 9 bases between them. CDR3 amino acids: CASSAQGDTEAFF. The CDR3 bases are TGTGCCAGCAGTGCCCAGGGTGACACTGAAGCTTTCTTT.

V gene TRBV7-2 combines with J gene TRBJ2-3, with D possibly being TRBD2 (5 bases). From germline, CDR1 is SGHTA and CDR2 FQGNSA. Trimming stripped 5 bases from V and 0 bases from J, with 12 bases between. This CDR3 spans 15 amino acids. Written as DNA, the CDR3 is TGTGCCAGCAGCCCCTGGCCGGGGAGCACAGATACGCAGTATTTT. It encodes CASSPWPGSTDTQYF.

The V call is TRBV5-1, the J call TRBJ2-3; 7 bases are a match to TRBD1. The CDR3 is 14 residues long. The V and J ends lost 0 bases and 4 bases, in that order; junction bases with no gene match: 2. Looked up from germline, CDR1 is SGHRS and CDR2 is YFSETQ. CDR3 residues: CASSLAQGADTQYF. CDR3 nucleotides: TGCGCCAGCAGCTTGGCCCAGGGGGCAGATACGCAGTATTTT.

The chain joins TRBV2 to TRBJ2-7; 8 bases fit TRBD1. Germline values: CDR1 SNHLY, CDR2 FYNNEI. Trimming cost V 2 bases and J 0 bases; bases outside gene matches: 3. The CDR3 has 15 amino acids. The CDR3 reads CASSEFTGGSYEQYF. DNA of the CDR3: TGTGCCAGCAGTGAATTCACAGGGGGCTCCTACGAGCAGTACTTC.

The chain uses TRBV3-1 (or the pseudogene TRBV3-2) and TRBJ1-2; D ambiguous. The CDR3 covers 11 residues. Trimming cost V 1 base and J 13 bases, with 10 bases left between them. Per the germline V gene, CDR1 is LGHDT and CDR2 is YNNKEL (reference sequence). CDR3 loop: CASSQGPRVTF. CDR3 in DNA: TGTGCCAGCAGCCAAGGTCCTCGGGTCACCTTC.

This chain uses TRBV4-3 with TRBJ2-5; 15 nucleotides match TRBD2. Trimming cost V 3 bases and J 5 bases; bases outside gene matches: 4. The CDR3 runs 16 residues. The germline V gene has CDR1 LGHNA and CDR2 YSLEER. CDR3 sequence reads: CASSHSGTSGGETQYF. The DNA of the CDR3 is TGCGCCAGCAGCCACTCCGGGACTAGCGGGGGGGAGACCCAGTACTTC.

This chain connects TRBV18 to TRBJ2-1; D perhaps matches TRBD1 (5 bases). With 3 bases removed from V and 5 bases from J, the gap between germline ends came to 8 bases. CDR3 length: 13 amino acids. The germline CDR1 and CDR2 sequences are KGHSH and LQKENI. The CDR3 sequence is CASSPGLHNEQFF. CDR3 DNA: TGTGCCAGCTCACCGGGGCTCCACAATGAGCAGTTCTTC.

V is TRBV2 and J is TRBJ1-1, with D maybe TRBD1 (5 bases). This CDR3 is built from 15 residues. The V and J ends lost 5 bases and 1 base respectively, with 14 bases between them. The germline V gene encodes CDR1 SNHLY and CDR2 FYNNEI. CDR3 nucleotide sequence: TGTGCCAGCAGTCGGGGGGAACGGAGGAACACTGAAGCTTTCTTT. This gives the protein CASSRGERRNTEAFF.

The sample holds a few counts of this clone. This rearrangement joins TRBV4-3 to TRBJ1-5; no definite D call. V was trimmed by 3 bases and J by 7 bases, leaving 10 bases between them. CDR3 length equals 13 residues. Germline V gives CDR1 LGHNA, CDR2 YSLEER. Here the CDR3 DNA reads TGCGCCAGCAGCCAGCAGAGAGGACAGCCCCAGCATTTT. The encoded protein is CASSQQRGQPQHF.

The V call is TRBV2, the J call TRBJ2-7; tentative D call: TRBD2 (5 bases). Germline V CDR1 and CDR2: SNHLY, FYNNEI. This CDR3 has 13 amino acids. Trimming removed 2 bases at V and 7 bases at J, with 12 bases between. CDR3 in DNA: TGTGCCAGCAGTGAACCCGGACTGATAGAGCAGTACTTC. Its protein product is CASSEPGLIEQYF.

This chain links TRBV3-1 (or the pseudogene TRBV3-2) with TRBJ2-3; 8 bases align to TRBD2. The CDR3 spans 16 residues. Germline V gene lookup returns CDR1 LGHDT and CDR2 YNNKEL (reference sequence). V shed 0 bases, J shed 3 bases, and the junction held 5 bases outside the gene matches. The CDR3 nucleotides read TGTGCCAGCAGCCAAGAACGGGGGGGTAATACAGATACGCAGTATTTT. It yields the protein CASSQERGGNTDTQYF.

V is TRBV9 and J is TRBJ1-1; D is unclear. Germline CDR1 and CDR2: SGDLS and YYNGEE. The V gene lost 4 bases and the J gene lost 5 bases, with 3 bases spanning the gap. The CDR3 runs 10 residues. The CDR3, as DNA: TGTGCCAGCAGCCCAACTGAAGCTTTCTTT. Amino acid sequence: CASSPTEAFF.

The CDR3 region has the DNA TGTGCCAGCAGCTTAATGGGACAGGGACAAGAGACCCAGTACTTC. The encoded protein is CASSLMGQGQETQYF. The chain has TRBV11-1 and TRBJ2-5; 9 nucleotides line up with TRBD1. CDR3 length: 15 residues. The V gene's germline CDR1 is SGHAT and CDR2 FQDESV (reference sequence). The V segment lost 2 bases and the J segment 2 bases; nucleotides outside the gene matches: 3.

The rearrangement links TRBV16 to TRBJ1-1; no reliable D call. There are 14 residues in the CDR3. Per the germline V gene, CDR1 is KGHSY and CDR2 is FQNENV. The V end lost 3 bases, the J end lost 0 bases, and 8 bases lay between the germline ends. DNA for the CDR3: TGTGCCAGCAGCCACACGGTCTTGAACACTGAAGCTTTCTTT. Its translation is CASSHTVLNTEAFF.

This clone was detected once. The chain uses TRBV30 and TRBJ1-1; possibly TRBD1 for D (5 bases). The CDR3 loop spans 11 amino acids. Germline V gene sequence: CDR1 GTSNPN, CDR2 SVGIG (reference sequence). The V gene lost 4 bases and the J gene lost 6 bases, with 9 bases spanning the gap. CDR3 nucleotide sequence: TGTGCCTGGAAGGACAACGCTGAAGCTTTCTTT. Residues: CAWKDNAEAFF.

This chain joins TRBV7-9 and TRBJ1-6, with TRBD1 as a possible D gene (5 bases). V was clipped by 1 base and J by 7 bases, with 5 bases between them. Per the germline V gene, CDR1 is SEHNR and CDR2 is FQNEAQ (reference sequence). The CDR3 has 13 amino acids. This chain's CDR3 is CASSLEGNSPLHF. In DNA form, the CDR3 reads TGTGCCAGCAGCTTAGAGGGGAATTCACCCCTCCACTTT.

V usage is TRBV18 and J usage is TRBJ1-4, with D hard to call. The CDR3 is 15 residues long. CDR1 is KGHSH, CDR2 LQKENI, per germline. The V end lost 1 base, the J end lost 8 bases, and 14 bases lay between the germline ends. The CDR3 protein is CASSPLEGVGEKLFF. In DNA form, the CDR3 reads TGTGCCAGCTCACCACTCGAGGGCGTCGGGGAAAAACTGTTTTTT.

This rearrangement joins TRBV10-3 to TRBJ2-1, with TRBD1 identical over 9 bases. Germline V gene lookup returns CDR1 ENHRY and CDR2 SYGVKD. This CDR3 spans 14 amino acids. Trimming cost V 5 bases and J 8 bases; bases outside gene matches: 7. The CDR3 here is CAISPGQGVYEQFF. CDR3 nucleotide sequence: TGTGCCATCAGTCCGGGACAGGGTGTTTATGAGCAGTTCTTC.

Worth noting for this clone: The sample contains more than one DNA sequence encoding this CDR3. The rearrangement links TRBV5-4 to TRBJ1-1; 7 bases fit TRBD1. In germline, CDR1 is SGHNT, CDR2 YYREEE (reference sequence). The V segment lost 1 base and the J segment 4 bases; nucleotides outside the gene matches: 1. The CDR3 is 13 amino acids. CDR3 sequence reads: CASSLSGGTEAFF. CDR3 in DNA: TGTGCCAGCAGCTTGTCAGGGGGCACTGAAGCTTTCTTT.

The rearrangement links TRBV6-5 to TRBJ1-4; tentative D call: TRBD1 (6 bases). CDR3 length equals 16 residues. CDR1 is MNHEY, CDR2 SVGAGI, per germline. V shed 2 bases and J shed 8 bases, with 18 bases lying between them. The CDR3 sequence is CASSYREGGAGEKLFF. CDR3 nucleotide sequence: TGTGCCAGCAGTTACCGCGAGGGGGGGGCGGGAGAAAAACTGTTTTTT.

The chain has TRBV4-3 and TRBJ1-1, with a possible D match to TRBD1 (6 bases). The V end lost 0 bases, the J end lost 10 bases, and 15 bases lay between the germline ends. The CDR3 spans 14 residues. Germline lookup yields CDR1 LGHNA and CDR2 YSLEER. The CDR3 coding sequence is TGCGCCAGCAGCCAAGATGGGGAGGGGGGCACAGCTTTCTTT. Translating gives CASSQDGEGGTAFF.

This clone was counted once. The chain employs TRBV3-1 (or the pseudogene TRBV3-2) and TRBJ2-1; 13 nucleotides agree with TRBD2. Per the germline V gene, CDR1 is LGHDT and CDR2 is YNNKEL (reference sequence). V lost 3 bases, J lost 8 bases, and 7 bases stayed unmatched. CDR3 length equals 16 residues. The CDR3 loop is CASSQGLAGRGDEQFF. CDR3 DNA: TGTGCCAGCAGCCAGGGACTAGCGGGGCGGGGCGATGAGCAGTTCTTC.

The chain recombines TRBV7-2 with TRBJ2-5, with TRBD2 as a possible D gene (5 bases). From germline, CDR1 is SGHTA and CDR2 FQGNSA. Trimming took 5 bases from V and 5 from J, leaving 15 bases between them. The CDR3 spans 14 residues. CDR3 loop: CASSPFYGEETQYF. CDR3 in DNA: TGTGCCAGCAGCCCCTTTTACGGGGAGGAGACCCAGTACTTC.

The chain uses TRBV29-1 and TRBJ1-1, with TRBD1 as a possible D gene (6 bases). The CDR3 is 14 amino acids. V lost 4 bases to trimming and J lost 3 bases, with 15 bases between them. CDR1 SQVTM and CDR2 ANQGSEA come from the germline V gene. This CDR3 is CSVGAGATDTEAFF. As DNA, the CDR3 is TGCAGCGTTGGGGCAGGGGCTACGGACACTGAAGCTTTCTTT.